This T cell receptor (beta chain) stems from a study of T cells after yellow fever vaccination. Deletions cut 0 bases from V and 6 bases from J, with 10 bases between. In germline, CDR1 is SGHRS, CDR2 YFSETQ. The CDR3 has 14 amino acids. A single record per CDR3 protein comes from TCRdb applying MiXCR to the 5' RACE reads. The sample has about 340,000 distinct CDR3 sequences, approximately 3.9% seen once. The sample holds a few counts of this clonotype. The J gene is TRBJ2-1, the V gene TRBV5-1; a possible D gene is TRBD1 (6 bases). Sequencing used PBMCs, obtained 5 days after the yellow fever booster vaccination. The sequence derives from a man younger than 35 who received the YFV17D yellow fever vaccine. In DNA, the CDR3 is TGCGCCAGCAGCTTGGATCCAGGGGTCAATGAGCAGTTCTTC. Protein: CASSLDPGVNEQFF. Combining the CDR3 with reference TRBV5-1 and TRBJ2-1 gives the whole variable domain KAGVTQTPRYLIKTRGQQVTLSCSPISGHRSVSWYQQTPGQGLQFLFEYFSETQRNKGNFPGRFSGRQFSNSRSEMNVSTLELGDSALYLCASSLDPGVNEQFFGPGTRLTVL.